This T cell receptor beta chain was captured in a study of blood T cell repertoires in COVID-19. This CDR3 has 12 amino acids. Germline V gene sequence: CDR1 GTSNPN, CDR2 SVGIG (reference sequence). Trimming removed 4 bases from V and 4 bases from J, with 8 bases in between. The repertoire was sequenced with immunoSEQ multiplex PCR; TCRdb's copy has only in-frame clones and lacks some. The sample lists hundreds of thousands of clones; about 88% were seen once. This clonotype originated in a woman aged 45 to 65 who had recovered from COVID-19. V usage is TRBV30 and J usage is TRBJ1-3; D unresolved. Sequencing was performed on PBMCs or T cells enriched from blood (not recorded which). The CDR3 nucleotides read TGTGCCTGGACCAGGCCGGGAAACACCATATATTTT. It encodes CAWTRPGNTIYF.